The present TCR beta chain was sequenced within a study of blood T cell repertoires in COVID-19. Some clones are missing from TCRdb's copy, which holds only in-frame ones; the method was immunoSEQ multiplex PCR. There are 250,000 to 300,000 clones in the sample; roughly 86% occur only once, and approximately 1.8% lies in the top ten. Sequenced sample: PBMCs or T cells enriched from blood (not recorded which). The source is a woman aged 55-70 years who had recovered from COVID-19.

The CDR3 loop reads CASSVGALNQPQHF. CDR3 DNA: TGTGCCAGCAGCGTAGGGGCACTTAATCAGCCCCAGCATTTT. V is TRBV9 and J is TRBJ1-5; D call uncertain. The CDR3 has 14 residues. Trimming removed 0 bases from V and 4 bases from J, with 8 bases in between. Germline values: CDR1 SGDLS, CDR2 YYNGEE.